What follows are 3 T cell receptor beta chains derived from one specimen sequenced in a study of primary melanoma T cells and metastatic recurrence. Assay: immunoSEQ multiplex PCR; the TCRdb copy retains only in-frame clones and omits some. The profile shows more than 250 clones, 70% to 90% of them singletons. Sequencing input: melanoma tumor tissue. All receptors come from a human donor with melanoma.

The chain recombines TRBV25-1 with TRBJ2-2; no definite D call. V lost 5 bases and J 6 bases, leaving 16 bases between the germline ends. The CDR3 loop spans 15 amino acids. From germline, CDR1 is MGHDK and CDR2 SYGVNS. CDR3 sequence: CASSPQLGSAGELFF. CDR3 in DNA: TGTGCCAGCAGTCCCCAGCTGGGGTCCGCCGGGGAGCTGTTTTTT. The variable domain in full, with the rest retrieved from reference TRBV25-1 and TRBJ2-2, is EADIYQTPRYLVIGTGKKITLECSQTMGHDKMYWYQQDPGMELHLIHYSYGVNSTEKGDLSSESTVSRIRTEHFPLTLESARPSHTSQYLCASSPQLGSAGELFFGEGSRLTVL.

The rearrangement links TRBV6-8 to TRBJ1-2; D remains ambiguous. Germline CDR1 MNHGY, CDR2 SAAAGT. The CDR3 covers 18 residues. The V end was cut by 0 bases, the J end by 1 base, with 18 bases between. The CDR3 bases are TGTGCCAGCAGTTACTCGAGCTTCCGGGCCCACCTTAACTATGGCTACACCTTC. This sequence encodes CASSYSSFRAHLNYGYTF.

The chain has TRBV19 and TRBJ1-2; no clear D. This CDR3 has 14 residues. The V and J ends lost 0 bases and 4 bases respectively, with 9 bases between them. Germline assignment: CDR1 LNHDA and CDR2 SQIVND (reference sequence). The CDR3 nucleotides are TGTGCCAGTAGTATAGATACAAGGACCTATGGCTACACCTTC. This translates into CASSIDTRTYGYTF.